The T cell receptor (beta chain) under discussion was sequenced for a study of vaccination effects on CD4 cells after COVID-19. CDR3 length: 14 residues. Germline CDR1 is GTSNPN and CDR2 is SVGIG (reference sequence). The V segment lost 4 bases and the J segment 9 bases; nucleotides outside the gene matches: 12. Comments on this clone: What it binds is unknown.

Produced via immunoSEQ multiplex PCR; TCRdb's table is partial and in-frame only. The sample has about 45,000 clones; 75% are singletons. Under the ViraFEST assay, PBMC were stimulated with viral peptide pools so that antigen-specific CD4+ T cells expanded. Sequencing was performed afterwards. Following culture for about ten days, CD4+ T cells were isolated. The person acquired a PCR-confirmed SARS-CoV-2 infection between March and December 2020. Replacing half the medium with IL-2 medium was done on days 3 and 7. The sample here was CD4+ T cells from PBMCs cultured with a peptide pool, taken before COVID-19 vaccination. This chain joins TRBV30 and TRBJ2-3, with 8 bases that match TRBD1. This TCR was recovered from a human donor who had a prior SARS-CoV-2 infection. The CDR3 reads CAWKSGTGRNTQYF. The CDR3 DNA is TGTGCCTGGAAATCCGGGACAGGCCGTAACACGCAGTATTTT.